These 25 T cell receptor beta chains originate from one sample sequenced in a study of OX40 agonist ivuxolimab in advanced cancers. Assay: immunoSEQ multiplex PCR; the TCRdb copy retains only in-frame clones and omits some. This sample yields roughly 68,000 clones, of which 86% are seen a single time; roughly 8% belongs to the top ten. The sample in question was CD4+ or CD8+ T cells sorted from blood, obtained in a trial of the OX40 agonist ivuxolimab. These receptors originate from an adult with an advanced solid tumor such as melanoma, head and neck, liver or kidney cancer.

In DNA form, the CDR3 reads TGTGCCATCGACCCTGACAGTGGTCATCCCGGGGAGCTGTTTTTT. It translates to CAIDPDSGHPGELFF. The chain is built from TRBV28 and TRBJ2-2; possibly TRBD1 for D (5 bases). Germline assignment: CDR1 MDHEN and CDR2 SYDVKM. CDR3 length equals 15 residues. Trimming removed 10 bases at V and 6 bases at J, with 21 bases between. Full variable domain (missing parts from reference TRBV28 and TRBJ2-2): DVKVTQSSRYLVKRTGEKVFLECVQDMDHENMFWYRQDPGLGLRLIYFSYDVKMKEKGDIPEGYSVSREKKERFSLILESASTNQTSMYLCAIDPDSGHPGELFFGEGSRLTVL.

This chain joins TRBV28 and TRBJ1-3; the D is unclear. The germline CDR1 and CDR2 sequences are MDHEN and SYDVKM. The CDR3 covers 12 residues. Trimming stripped 6 bases from V and 8 bases from J, with 11 bases between. Here the CDR3 reads CASSTARDTIYF. For the CDR3, the DNA is TGTGCCAGCAGCACCGCCCGGGACACCATATATTTT.

This clone occurred once. The chain uses TRBV6-1 and TRBJ2-5; 7 bases match TRBD2. Germline lookup yields CDR1 MNHNS and CDR2 SASEGT. V was pared by 5 bases and J by 3 bases, with 0 bases of the junction left unmatched. This CDR3 is built from 12 residues. The CDR3 DNA reads TGTGCCAGCAGTAGCGGGGAAGAGACCCAGTACTTC. It is translated as CASSSGEETQYF.

The J gene is TRBJ2-3, the V gene TRBV5-1; D gene unclear. Per the germline V gene, CDR1 is SGHRS and CDR2 is YFSETQ. The CDR3 is made up of 15 amino acids. Trimming pared 0 bases from V and 0 bases from J, leaving 8 bases between. The CDR3 region is CASSLAQSSTDTQYF. DNA of the CDR3: TGCGCCAGCAGCTTGGCACAGTCTAGCACAGATACGCAGTATTTT.

The chain has TRBV11-2 and TRBJ1-1; D perhaps matches TRBD1 (6 bases). This CDR3 region has 15 residues. Trimming removed 0 bases from V and 2 bases from J, with 10 bases in between. Germline V gives CDR1 SGHAT, CDR2 FQNNGV. The CDR3 nucleotides are TGTGCCAGCAGCTTAGATTCAGGGGCCAACACTGAAGCTTTCTTT. It codes for CASSLDSGANTEAFF.

This clone has just a few counts. J is TRBJ1-3 and V is TRBV7-8; 12 bases map to TRBD1. V shed 5 bases, J shed 8 bases, and the junction held 10 bases outside the gene matches. Germline CDR1 SGHVS, CDR2 FQNEAQ. This CDR3 has 16 amino acids. CDR3 in DNA: TGTGCCAGCAGCGGACAAGGGGACAGGGGGCCTGACACCATATATTTT. The encoded protein is CASSGQGDRGPDTIYF.

The gene calls are TRBV30 and TRBJ2-7, with TRBD1 identical over 9 bases. The CDR3 loop spans 13 amino acids. The J segment lost 5 bases and the V segment lost 8 bases, leaving 10 bases of the junction unmatched. Germline CDR1 GTSNPN, CDR2 SVGIG (reference sequence). CDR3 loop: CARTGQGTHEQYF. The CDR3 DNA is TGTGCCAGGACAGGACAGGGGACCCACGAGCAGTACTTC.

Here the CDR3 reads CASSLPGGVIQYF. DNA of the CDR3: TGTGCCAGCAGCTTACCGGGGGGAGTCATTCAGTACTTC. The chain has TRBV7-2 and TRBJ2-4; 7 nucleotides agree with TRBD2. Germline CDR1 SGHTA, CDR2 FQGNSA. V was pared by 2 bases and J by 9 bases, with 4 bases of the junction left unmatched. The CDR3 contains 13 residues. Complete variable domain (other parts from reference TRBV7-2 and TRBJ2-4): GAGVSQSPSNKVTEKGKDVELRCDPISGHTALYWYRQSLGQGLEFLIYFQGNSAPDKSGLPSDRFSAERTGGSVSTLTIQRTQQEDSAVYLCASSLPGGVIQYFGAGTRLSVL.

The rearrangement uses TRBV4-3 and TRBJ1-4; 7 positions agree with TRBD1. The length of the CDR3 is 15 residues. J was trimmed by 7 bases and V by 1 base; bases with no gene match: 6. Per the germline V gene, CDR1 is LGHNA and CDR2 is YSLEER. The CDR3: CASSQGDRAGEKLFF. The DNA of the CDR3 is TGCGCCAGCAGCCAAGGAGACAGGGCGGGTGAAAAACTGTTTTTT.

This clone was picked up one time. The V call is TRBV10-3, the J call TRBJ1-1, with 9 bases matching TRBD1. Germline V gene data show CDR1 as ENHRY and CDR2 as SYGVKD. This CDR3 is built from 16 residues. Germline trimming cut 3 bases from V and 5 bases from J; bases unmatched to any gene: 10. CDR3 DNA sequence: TGTGCCATCAGTGAACTAACAGGGGGCGCCGATACTGAAGCTTTCTTT. Its translation: CAISELTGGADTEAFF.

The chain combines TRBV6-5 with TRBJ1-1; D is perhaps TRBD1 (5 bases). CDR1 is MNHEY, CDR2 SVGAGI, per germline. With 1 base removed from V and 5 bases from J, the gap between germline ends came to 8 bases. The CDR3 is made up of 13 amino acids. CDR3 protein: CASSYFQGTEAFF. The CDR3 bases are TGTGCCAGCAGTTACTTCCAGGGTACTGAAGCTTTCTTT.

The rearrangement joins TRBV9 to TRBJ2-3; 7 nucleotides match TRBD1. The CDR3 is 15 amino acids. The germline V gene has CDR1 SGDLS and CDR2 YYNGEE. V gave up 5 bases and J gave up 5 bases; unmatched junction bases: 11. The CDR3 sequence is CASRAQTGRGDTQYF. The CDR3 DNA is TGTGCCAGCAGGGCCCAGACAGGGCGAGGAGATACGCAGTATTTT.

J is TRBJ2-5 and V is TRBV7-9; unclear D gene. The CDR3 length is 12 residues. V lost 0 bases, J lost 5 bases, and 4 bases lay in between. CDR1 and CDR2 (germline): SEHNR, FQNEAQ (reference sequence). The CDR3 coding sequence is TGTGCCAGCAGCTTAGCGTTGGAGACCCAGTACTTC. Translated, it gives CASSLALETQYF.

This chain connects TRBV2 to TRBJ1-5; D unclear. Trimming removed 1 base from V and 9 bases from J, with 16 bases in between. The length of the CDR3 is 15 residues. The germline V gene encodes CDR1 SNHLY and CDR2 FYNNEI. The CDR3 DNA is TGTGCCAGCAGTGAAGAAGGGCAGTTGGTCCGGCCCCAGCATTTT. The encoded protein is CASSEEGQLVRPQHF. Full variable domain (missing parts from reference TRBV2 and TRBJ1-5): EPEVTQTPSHQVTQMGQEVILRCVPISNHLYFYWYRQILGQKVEFLVSFYNNEISEKSEIFDDQFSVERPDGSNFTLKIRSTKLEDSAMYFCASSEEGQLVRPQHFGDGTRLSIL.

The CDR3 loop reads CASSLQGDQPQHF. DNA of the CDR3: TGTGCCAGCAGCTTACAGGGCGATCAGCCCCAGCATTTT. V gene TRBV11-3 combines with J gene TRBJ1-5, with D maybe TRBD1 (5 bases). The CDR3 runs to 13 residues. Trimming cost V 2 bases and J 5 bases, with 7 bases left between them. Looked up from germline, CDR1 is SGHNT and CDR2 is YENEEA.

The chain links TRBV5-5 to TRBJ1-2, with D maybe TRBD1 (5 bases). Germline V gives CDR1 SGHKS, CDR2 YYEKEE (reference sequence). The CDR3 runs 13 residues. V lost 2 bases and J 6 bases, leaving 11 bases between the germline ends. The CDR3: CASSFSGNDGYTF. CDR3 nucleotides: TGTGCCAGCAGCTTCTCAGGGAATGATGGCTACACCTTC.

This clone was seen a single time. The rearrangement joins TRBV30 to TRBJ1-2; D remains unclear. V was clipped by 3 bases and J by 3 bases, with 11 bases between them. This CDR3 region has 13 residues. Germline V gene data show CDR1 as GTSNPN and CDR2 as SVGIG (reference sequence). CDR3 DNA: TGTGCCTGGAGCTCGGGGAGTCACTATGGCTACACCTTC. It translates to CAWSSGSHYGYTF.

The chain employs TRBV27 and TRBJ2-7; D is unclear. The CDR3 length is 13 residues. The V and J ends lost 3 bases and 7 bases respectively, with 13 bases between them. CDR1 is MNHEY and CDR2 is SMNVEV in the germline V gene (reference sequence). The CDR3 protein is CASSFSGPLEQYF. The CDR3 DNA follows: TGTGCCAGCAGTTTCTCTGGGCCACTTGAGCAGTACTTC.

V and J are TRBV9 and TRBJ1-1, with D uncertain. Trimming pared 3 bases from V and 0 bases from J, leaving 9 bases between. CDR3 size: 14 residues. Germline assignment: CDR1 SGDLS and CDR2 YYNGEE. The CDR3 reads CASSDGTLNTEAFF. In nucleotides, the CDR3 is TGTGCCAGCAGCGATGGAACGTTGAACACTGAAGCTTTCTTT.

The chain joins TRBV4-3 to TRBJ1-4; D unresolved. The CDR3 loop spans 16 amino acids. The germline CDR1 and CDR2 sequences are LGHNA and YSLEER. V was pared by 0 bases and J by 5 bases, with 13 bases between. Here the CDR3 reads CASSQDLRAANEKLFF. The CDR3 region has the DNA TGCGCCAGCAGCCAAGATCTAAGGGCGGCAAATGAAAAACTGTTTTTT.

The chain is built from TRBV5-1 and TRBJ2-3; no definite D call. Trimming stripped 4 bases from V and 0 bases from J, with 9 bases between. The CDR3 loop spans 14 amino acids. CDR1 and CDR2 (germline): SGHRS, YFSETQ. The CDR3: CASSGSTSTDTQYF. The CDR3 DNA is TGCGCCAGCAGCGGATCGACCAGCACAGATACGCAGTATTTT.

The chain couples TRBV29-1 to TRBJ2-7, with TRBD1 matching over 7 bases. The V gene end was trimmed by 6 bases and the J gene end by 2 bases; junction bases not matched to a gene: 10. The CDR3 runs to 14 residues. Germline-derived CDR1 and CDR2 are SQVTM and ANQGSEA. The CDR3 here is CSVTYDRAPYEQYF. The CDR3, as DNA: TGCAGCGTAACTTACGACAGGGCACCCTACGAGCAGTACTTC.

V and J are TRBV6-5 and TRBJ1-1, with TRBD1 as a possible D gene (5 bases). The CDR3 is 14 residues long. V shed 8 bases and J shed 6 bases, with 19 bases lying between them. The germline gives CDR1 MNHEY, CDR2 SVGAGI. This CDR3 reads CASRDPSKHAEAFF. The DNA of the CDR3 is TGTGCCAGCCGGGACCCATCCAAACACGCTGAAGCTTTCTTT.

V is TRBV5-1 and J is TRBJ2-5; perhaps TRBD2 as D (6 bases). V was pared by 1 base and J by 4 bases, with 11 bases between. The CDR3 consists of 14 residues. CDR1 SGHRS and CDR2 YFSETQ come from the germline V gene. The CDR3 DNA reads as TGCGCCAGCAGCTTGAAGGGGCGGGGAGAGACCCAGTACTTC. Amino acids: CASSLKGRGETQYF. Based on the CDR3 plus reference TRBV5-1 and TRBJ2-5, the full variable domain is KAGVTQTPRYLIKTRGQQVTLSCSPISGHRSVSWYQQTPGQGLQFLFEYFSETQRNKGNFPGRFSGRQFSNSRSEMNVSTLELGDSALYLCASSLKGRGETQYFGPGTRLLVL.

This clone was recorded once. The chain links TRBV5-4 to TRBJ1-1; 8 nucleotides match TRBD1. Germline V gene sequence: CDR1 SGHNT, CDR2 YYREEE (reference sequence). The CDR3 has 15 residues. V was pared by 3 bases and J by 3 bases, with 7 bases of the junction left unmatched. CDR3 bases: TGTGCCAGCAGCTGGGGGAACAGGGGGGACACTGAAGCTTTCTTT. Its protein is CASSWGNRGDTEAFF. Together with reference TRBV5-4 and TRBJ1-1, the CDR3 gives the full variable domain: ETGVTQSPTHLIKTRGQQVTLRCSSQSGHNTVSWYQQALGQGPQFIFQYYREEENGRGNFPPRFSGLQFPNYSSELNVNALELDDSALYLCASSWGNRGDTEAFFGQGTRLTVV.